This entry lists 2 T cell receptor beta chains sequenced from one sample in a study of T cells after yellow fever vaccination. One entry per CDR3 protein results from TCRdb running MiXCR on the 5' RACE reads. Among roughly 310,000 distinct CDR3 sequences, 8.5% to 10% were seen once, and the ten largest hold 18%. Specimen: PBMCs, collected on the day of the first yellow fever vaccination. The receptors originated from a man between 18 and 29 years old who received the YFV17D yellow fever vaccine.

This chain joins TRBV19 and TRBJ2-3; 10 bases match TRBD1. Germline CDR1 reads LNHDA; CDR2 reads SQIVND (reference sequence). V was clipped by 7 bases and J by 4 bases; unmatched bases: 5. This CDR3 has 14 amino acids. CDR3 amino acids: CASTADRGADTQYF. CDR3 coding DNA: TGTGCCAGTACCGCGGACAGGGGGGCAGATACGCAGTATTTT.

This clonotype has ten or more counts. The chain is built from TRBV6-1 and TRBJ2-2, with D possibly being TRBD2 (6 bases). Per the germline V gene, CDR1 is MNHNS and CDR2 is SASEGT. V dropped 1 base and J dropped 6 bases, with 15 bases sitting between them. The length of the CDR3 is 16 residues. The CDR3 coding sequence is TGTGCCAGCAGTGAAGGAGCGGCGGGGCCGGCCGGGGAGCTGTTTTTT. Translated, it gives CASSEGAAGPAGELFF.